This note documents a single T cell receptor beta chain sequence. The antigen remains unidentified. This entry belongs to a study of cytomegalovirus exposure and HLA in healthy donors. On the study more broadly: For the roughly 370 genotyped donors, 80% to 90% fell within the Caucasian-associated ancestry cluster.

Germline V gene sequence: CDR1 GTSNPN, CDR2 SVGIG (reference sequence). The CDR3 has 15 amino acids. V was trimmed by 1 base and J by 5 bases, leaving 17 bases between them. Overall study results and limits: Being productive about 90% or about 30% of the time was typical of most TCR beta V segments in an earlier analysis. Beyond CMV serostatus, there was no information to go on about immune exposure.

The PCR employed 60 Vbeta primers together with 13 Jbeta primers. Original analysis: Approximately 80 million unique TCR beta chains, roughly 11 million of them shared, were counted by a later analysis. This table comes from immunoSEQ multiplex PCR, and its TCRdb copy is limited to in-frame clones, with some not included. V, J and clone size reflect that table, while D and trimming were determined from the DNA. The sample yields some 130,000 clones, roughly 80% seen once. Source material: PBMCs. This TCR was sampled from a young man in good health and CMV-seronegative. This chain links TRBV30 with TRBJ1-2, with D possibly matching TRBD1 (6 bases). The CDR3 DNA sequence: TGTGCCTGGAGTGCACTACAGGGTTGGGGGTATGGCTACACCTTC. It encodes CAWSALQGWGYGYTF.